This record looks at one TCR beta chain sequence and its context. Only a few counts were recorded for this clone. The antigen it recognizes is unknown. Per-base quality was not reported, and no clone a single base away is much larger than it. The sample is drawn from a study of cytomegalovirus exposure and HLA in healthy donors (dated by TCRdb to about 2017). The study in broad terms: According to an earlier analysis of a few hundred of the donors, about 170 million T cells yielded roughly 110 million unique TCR beta sequences and about 300 Gb of sequence data. Four or five DR-DQ haplotypes were handled as single units for association and clustering, since linkage in the cohort was strong. A later genetic analysis took genome-wide SNP genotypes for about 60% of the roughly 670 donors and used that subset as a discovery cohort. Donor age, sex, ethnicity and CMV serostatus were compiled alongside the repertoire data. To predict cytomegalovirus infection status, the study combined high-throughput TCR immunosequencing, statistical association of individual TCRs with disease status, and machine learning. Using immunosequencing, the study profiled T cell repertoires from roughly 650 subjects and related those repertoires to cytomegalovirus serostatus. An earlier analysis of 587 of the donors used high-throughput TCR beta sequencing to judge whether each TCR beta V gene segment behaved as functional or pseudogenic. The later analysis used no new phenotypic data to find candidate immune exposures, relying instead on TCR beta sequences and their occurrence across donors. The study was designed to test whether signatures of past pathogen exposure could be identified by cataloging public T cell receptors. HLA typing included class I and class II loci at four-digit resolution. In addition to the first cohort of around 670 subjects, a separate validation cohort of 130 or so different subjects was used. Of the 300 to 450 genotyped donors, 70% to 90% were placed in the genetic ancestry cluster associated with self-reported Caucasian donors. All discovery cohort repertoires had been generated using a single sequencing platform. A later analysis re-examined previously published TCR beta repertoires from more than 550 donors and added high-resolution HLA genotyping to investigate patterns of TCR occurrence. Across 398 genotyped donors of the cohort, an average of 235,054 unique TCR beta nucleotide sequences per donor were sequenced, and approximately 17% of those sequences were non-productive. Typing coverage differed by locus: A, B, C, DRB1 and DQB1 were typed in roughly 620-630 donors, DQA1 in roughly 510, DPA1 in over 600, and DPB1 in around 490. About 300 gigabases of sequencing data and 70 million to 95 million unique TCR sequences made up an early release that covered nearly 650 HLA-typed donors. Broad study findings and their caveats: Roughly uniform sequencing depth across donors was assumed in presence/absence analyses, although this assumption may not hold. CMV serostatus was the only immune exposure information available for the cohort. A group of highly shared sequence variants was considered likely to be a technical artifact of the sequencing pipeline. A further reported finding was that TCR beta sequences accurately predicted the HLA-A and HLA-B alleles for most subjects in the first cohort. In a later analysis, several top co-occurrence clusters were reported to appear linked to parvovirus B19, influenza, CMV and Epstein-Barr virus. It was suggested by the authors that the approach could potentially be generalized to other disease states and immunological phenotypes. The classifier was reported to diagnose cytomegalovirus status with high specificity and sensitivity in both the original cohort and the validation cohort. Correlated functional status among segregating V segments might reflect linkage disequilibrium, but an unknown experimental factor could not be ruled out. Compared with the roughly 720-donor mean, donors in an Asian-associated ancestry cluster had fewer N-insertions in productive TCRs, according to a later genetic analysis. In vitro tests confirmed that a few of the cytomegalovirus-associated TCR beta chains recognize cytomegalovirus antigens. In a later genetic analysis, a missense DCLRE1C variant was associated with V-gene and J-gene trimming of TCR beta chains, and the association was replicated in an independent cohort. Most TCR sequences were seen in very few donors, while some public TCRs were found in many individuals. In a later analysis, the rate of TCR association differed among HLA loci, with DRB1 alleles having the most associated TCRs and HLA-C alleles having the fewest. The earlier analysis of a few hundred of the donors excluded 15 to 20 rarely observed V segments, including chromosome 9 orphons, because counts were too low. Assigning TCR associations to individual alleles was difficult when HLA alleles, especially DR and DQ, strongly co-occurred. An earlier analysis of approximately 590 of the donors showed that most TCR beta V segments appeared in productive rearrangements either about 90% or about 30% of the time, which broadly matched IMGT annotations. In a later analysis, HLA-associated TCR beta chains were found to be more clonally expanded and to have lower generation probabilities than equally common non-associated chains. In the study, approximately 150 TCR beta chains were listed as associated with cytomegalovirus. A later analysis found that most CMV-associated TCR beta chains appeared HLA-restricted, with HLA associations seemingly driven largely by CMV exposure. This cohort had only TCR beta chains sequenced, and the lack of alpha or paired-chain data limited which features could be detected. Some IMGT-functional V segments, including TRBV6-2 and TRBV6-3, could not be told apart with the 87-base-pair reads, so those segments were excluded. HLA typing was unavailable for some donors at each locus, so association tests used only the typed subset. In a later analysis, 15,000 to 20,000 TCR beta sequences were associated with specific HLA alleles at a false discovery rate of 0.05.

The junction carries 15 bases between V and J, which are trimmed by 5 bases and 4 bases respectively. The germline V gene specifies SGHNT as CDR1 and YENEEA as CDR2. From its cysteine to its phenylalanine, the CDR3 spans 14 amino acids. Of all the DNA, just the CDR3 is kept, 42 bases in frame from base 1. The cohort comprised hundreds of healthy bone marrow donors. All cohort members were sampled while nominally healthy, although unrecorded immune exposures were likely present. The donor was CMV seropositive and belonged to the group of 250 to 300 seropositive cohort members. Every donor gave a peripheral blood sample, and the peripheral blood mononuclear cells from that sample were used for TCR beta sequencing. Genomic DNA was extracted from the blood cell samples with the Qiagen DNeasy Blood Extraction Kit. Library method: the immunoSEQ multiplex PCR assay. A mixture of 60 forward primers for TCR Vbeta segments and 13 reverse primers for TCR Jbeta segments was used in the multiplex PCR. Amplification of the CDR3 region of rearranged TCR beta genes was performed with a multiplex PCR assay on genomic DNA. Amplified TCR beta libraries were sequenced as 87-base-pair reads on the Illumina HiSeq System. Per the source publication's procedure: A later analysis counted tens of millions of unique TCR beta chains across the 650 to 700 repertoires, and roughly 11 million of these chains were shared by at least two donors. A nearest-neighbor algorithm error-corrected the raw reads and collapsed the reads into unique sequences, merging closely related sequences to remove PCR and sequencing errors. To assign V, D and J gene segments, CDR3 sequences were aligned to IMGT reference sequences. For a sequence to be retained, a match of at least six nucleotides was required to both a V gene segment and a J gene segment. Rearrangements were classified as productive when the CDR3 lacked stop codons and remained in frame with V and J, and all other rearrangements were classified as non-productive. Following IMGT convention, CDR3 was defined as the stretch from the second conserved V-encoded cysteine up to the conserved J-encoded phenylalanine. Sequences without an unambiguous match to a single V gene segment were excluded from the earlier analysis of about 600 of the donors. An earlier analysis of some 610 of the donors called V segments functional above 56.7% productive rearrangements and segregating when the between-donor standard deviation exceeded 5%. A statistical classification framework was developed to diagnose cytomegalovirus status using the catalog of TCR beta chain sequences. In a later analysis, V and J genes were assigned by comparing TCR nucleotide sequences against IMGT/GENE-DB human TR gene sequences. Using the TCRdist pipeline, a later analysis assigned CDR3 sequences along with most-parsimonious VDJ recombination scenarios. In a later analysis, each TCR beta chain was defined by its CDR3 amino acid sequence together with its V-gene family, and reads lacking a unique V-gene family were excluded. In a later analysis, 550 to 650 highly shared, low-generation-probability nucleotide sequences were removed to address suspected cross-contamination and a sequencing artifact. In a later analysis, a clonal expansion index for each public chain was calculated from normalized within-repertoire ranks of inferred template counts. A later analysis computed generation probabilities with a VDJ recombination model fitted to out-of-frame rearrangements, and checked the results against IGoR. Hypergeometric tests were used in a later analysis to score TCR-TCR, TCR-HLA and TCR-CMV co-occurrence, with a repertoire-size bias correction applied to the TCR pairs. A later analysis estimated false discovery rates by permuting HLA or CMV assignments 20 times. A later analysis grouped co-occurring TCRs with DBSCAN, adding TCRdist sequence similarity when clustering within HLA-allele-positive subsets. For co-occurrence clustering, repertoires with fewer than 30,000 or more than 120,000 public chains were excluded, along with a handful of repertoires with anomalous nucleotide sharing. The table was pulled from immuneACCESS by TCRdb, which kept in-frame rearrangements only. Such tables lose some clones; where checked, under half of the loss comes from unresolved V genes, and the rest has no known cause. That table gives V, J and clone size, and the DNA gave D and trimming. The sample has about 110,000 clones on record, approximately 82% of them singletons. Of the sample, 7% to 10% falls within the top ten clones.

The chain joins TRBV11-3 to TRBJ2-7, with no reliable assignment of the D segment. The specimen was PBMCs. The sequence derives from a man aged 35-49 years in good health and CMV-seropositive. The sequenced DNA: TGTGCCAGCAGCCCCCTAAACCCCCCGTACGAGCAGTACTTC. It specifies CASSPLNPPYEQYF.